A single sample gave rise to the 20 T cell receptor beta chains below, sequenced in a study of long-term antiretroviral therapy in people with HIV. The assay, immunoSEQ v3.0, was run at survey level. Method: immunoSEQ multiplex PCR; TCRdb's copy keeps in-frame clones and lacks some. The data hold around 30,000 clones, with more than 85% observed a single time. Source: unsorted PBMCs, taken 6.2 years after starting antiretroviral therapy. The source is a man in his forties with HIV.

The gene calls are TRBV6-1 and TRBJ1-2; D ambiguous. The CDR3 runs 14 residues. The V end lost 7 bases, the J end lost 8 bases, and 20 bases lay between the germline ends. Germline V lookup: CDR1 MNHNS, CDR2 SASEGT. The CDR3 DNA reads as TGTGCCAGCAAATCCGTAGGCGACGGGTGGGGCTACACCTTC. Protein sequence: CASKSVGDGWGYTF.

This chain uses TRBV4-1 with TRBJ1-4; D remains ambiguous. V was shortened by 0 bases and J by 0 bases, with 5 bases between the two germline ends. Germline V gene data show CDR1 as MGHRA and CDR2 as YSYEKL. The CDR3 is 15 amino acids. The CDR3 region is CASSQDGATNEKLFF. The DNA for the CDR3 is TGCGCCAGCAGCCAAGATGGTGCAACTAATGAAAAACTGTTTTTT.

This clone appeared once. V and J are TRBV5-1 and TRBJ2-2, with D unclear. Trimming cost V 6 bases and J 4 bases, with 16 bases left between them. Looked up from germline, CDR1 is SGHRS and CDR2 is YFSETQ. The CDR3 covers 15 residues. Here the CDR3 DNA reads TGCGCCAGCACCAACCGGGTAGGGTTCACCGGGGAGCTGTTTTTT. This sequence encodes CASTNRVGFTGELFF.

The chain couples TRBV29-1 to TRBJ1-4, with a weak D call TRBD1 (5 bases). CDR1 and CDR2 from the germline V gene are SQVTM and ANQGSEA. The CDR3 totals 12 residues. V lost 2 bases to trimming and J lost 6 bases, with 7 bases between them. The chain's CDR3 is CSVEQGDEKLFF. The DNA for the CDR3 is TGCAGCGTTGAACAGGGTGATGAAAAACTGTTTTTT.

The chain has TRBV7-9 and TRBJ1-4; D uncertain. The length of the CDR3 is 16 residues. V was pared by 4 bases and J by 0 bases, with 12 bases between. Germline CDR1 SEHNR, CDR2 FQNEAQ (reference sequence). CDR3 in amino acids: CASSSYTVATNEKLFF. For the CDR3, the DNA is TGTGCCAGCAGCTCATACACCGTTGCAACTAATGAAAAACTGTTTTTT.

The rearrangement joins TRBV18 to TRBJ2-3; 7 bases fit TRBD2. Germline values: CDR1 KGHSH, CDR2 LQKENI. Germline trimming cut 4 bases from V and 1 base from J; bases unmatched to any gene: 8. The CDR3 sequence is 16 residues long. The chain's CDR3 is CASSHGGRDGTDTQYF. CDR3 coding DNA: TGTGCCAGCTCACATGGCGGGAGAGACGGCACAGATACGCAGTATTTT.

CDR3 coding DNA: TGTGCCTGGAGTGTACTACCCACTGAAGCTTTCTTT. Protein: CAWSVLPTEAFF. V and J are TRBV30 and TRBJ1-1; D unresolved. Germline V gene data show CDR1 as GTSNPN and CDR2 as SVGIG (reference sequence). V lost 0 bases and J lost 4, with 6 bases in between. The CDR3 has 12 amino acids.

The chain links TRBV5-1 to TRBJ2-5; D is possibly TRBD2 (5 bases). The germline gives CDR1 SGHRS, CDR2 YFSETQ. With 0 bases removed from V and 1 base from J, the gap between germline ends came to 10 bases. The CDR3 totals 15 residues. Here the CDR3 DNA reads TGCGCCAGCAGCTTGGGAGGGCAGCTCCAAGAGACCCAGTACTTC. Protein: CASSLGGQLQETQYF.

This clone was seen a handful of times. This same CDR3 is encoded by further DNA sequences in the sample. This rearrangement joins TRBV4-3 to TRBJ2-6; D is uncertain. The CDR3 is made up of 16 amino acids. Germline V gene data show CDR1 as LGHNA and CDR2 as YSLEER. Trimming pared 0 bases from V and 1 base from J, leaving 7 bases between. CDR3 nucleotides: TGCGCCAGCAGCCAAGATGTGGGGTCTGGGGCCAACGTCCTGACTTTC. It codes for CASSQDVGSGANVLTF.

J is TRBJ1-5 and V is TRBV19; no firm D call. Germline V gene sequence: CDR1 LNHDA, CDR2 SQIVND (reference sequence). Trimming pared 6 bases from V and 4 bases from J, leaving 13 bases between. The CDR3 runs 14 residues. The CDR3 region is CASRSGLSNQPQHF. In DNA, the CDR3 is TGTGCCAGTAGGTCAGGTCTGAGTAATCAGCCCCAGCATTTT.

The gene calls are TRBV19 and TRBJ2-3; D unresolved. Germline lookup yields CDR1 LNHDA and CDR2 SQIVND (reference sequence). The CDR3 consists of 15 residues. Trimming shortened V by 7 bases and J by 3 bases, and 17 bases separated the two germline ends. For the CDR3, the DNA is TGTGCCAGTAAGAAAAACGTAGCAGCTACAGATACGCAGTATTTT. Its protein is CASKKNVAATDTQYF.

About this clone: A read error may account for a junction end that differs from germline. The chain employs TRBV7-7 and TRBJ2-2, with D unclear. CDR3 size: 14 residues. Germline V CDR1 and CDR2: SSHAT, FNYEAQ (reference sequence). The CDR3 protein is CASSFQPNTGELFF. Here the CDR3 DNA reads TGTGCTAGCAGCTTCCAGCCTAACACCGGGGAGCTGTTTTTT.

The chain recombines TRBV7-3 with TRBJ2-4; D is unclear. The germline gives CDR1 SGHTA, CDR2 FQGTGA. This CDR3 has 13 residues. V was shortened by 1 base and J by 8 bases, with 9 bases between the two germline ends. The CDR3 DNA reads as TGTGCCAGCAGCTTAAGTCCGAGAGACATTCAGTACTTC. Its translation: CASSLSPRDIQYF.

The rearrangement joins TRBV11-2 to TRBJ1-5, with 9 bases matching TRBD1. V lost 4 bases, J lost 5 bases, and 3 bases stayed unmatched. Germline V gene data show CDR1 as SGHAT and CDR2 as FQNNGV. The CDR3 spans 14 residues. CDR3 sequence reads: CASSSGQGDQPQHF. The CDR3 DNA follows: TGTGCCAGCAGCTCGGGACAGGGCGATCAGCCCCAGCATTTT.

The V gene is TRBV16, the J gene TRBJ2-1, with 8 nucleotides matching TRBD2. V dropped 4 bases and J dropped 2; count of bases not matched to a gene: 7. Germline loops: CDR1 KGHSY, CDR2 FQNENV. The CDR3 is 16 residues long. The CDR3 loop reads CASSPAGTRAYNEQFF. The CDR3 DNA sequence: TGTGCCAGCAGCCCGGCGGGGACTAGAGCCTACAATGAGCAGTTCTTC.

J is TRBJ1-6 and V is TRBV11-2; possible D gene TRBD1, 5 bases. Germline V gives CDR1 SGHAT, CDR2 FQNNGV. The CDR3 has 15 amino acids. V was cut by 5 bases and J by 10 bases, with 18 bases left in between. The CDR3 loop reads CASSPDPGTNSPLHF. The CDR3 DNA reads as TGTGCCAGCAGCCCCGATCCGGGGACGAACTCACCCCTCCACTTT.

This chain links TRBV11-2 with TRBJ2-5; TRBD2 might be the D (7 bases). V dropped 3 bases and J dropped 5 bases, with 13 bases sitting between them. The germline V gene has CDR1 SGHAT and CDR2 FQNNGV. The CDR3 totals 14 residues. The CDR3, as DNA: TGTGCCAGCAGCTTCCGGGGGGCGGGGGAGACCCAGTACTTC. It specifies CASSFRGAGETQYF.

The chain links TRBV7-2 to TRBJ2-1, with D possibly matching TRBD2 (6 bases). The V and J ends lost 3 bases and 0 bases respectively, with 12 bases between them. Germline V CDR1 and CDR2: SGHTA, FQGNSA. The CDR3 totals 16 residues. The CDR3 nucleotides read TGTGCCAGCAGCTTGATTGGGGGGAGCTCCTACAATGAGCAGTTCTTC. This translates into CASSLIGGSSYNEQFF.

The chain carries TRBV18 and TRBJ2-7; D unresolved. CDR1 KGHSH and CDR2 LQKENI come from the germline V gene. This CDR3 region has 13 residues. Trimming shortened V by 0 bases and J by 2 bases, and 5 bases separated the two germline ends. The CDR3 sequence: CASSPPNAYEQYF. The CDR3 coding sequence is TGTGCCAGCTCACCACCAAATGCCTACGAGCAGTACTTC.

The chain recombines TRBV29-1 with TRBJ1-2; D remains unclear. The CDR3 has 13 residues. V dropped 7 bases and J dropped 3 bases, with 15 bases sitting between them. Germline assignment: CDR1 SQVTM and CDR2 ANQGSEA. CDR3 coding DNA: TGCAGCGCTGCGCTGAACAGCTACTATGGCTACACCTTC. Residues: CSAALNSYYGYTF.